A single sample gave rise to the 21 T cell receptor beta chains below, sequenced in a study of memory CD4+ T cells and cytomegalovirus serostatus (dated by TCRdb to between 2019 and 2020). Library creation used the immunoSEQ multiplex PCR assay. This immuneACCESS table, as held by TCRdb, lists in-frame sequences with V and J called but not all clones. Of the missing ones, under half trace to an unresolved V gene in checked studies; the others have no known cause. The table for this sample lists about 41,000 clones; over 65% of them were counted only once. The ten largest clones add up to approximately 6.5% of the sample. Single viable CD3+CD4+CD8-CD45RO+ cells were sorted as memory CD4+ T cells on a FACSAria II. Sequenced sample: memory CD4+ T cells from blood. The receptors derive from an adult in good health and CMV-seronegative.

This clone showed up just once. The chain recombines TRBV14 with TRBJ1-1; D is perhaps TRBD1 (5 bases). There are 15 residues in the CDR3. Germline CDR1 SGHDN, CDR2 FVKESK. V dropped 0 bases and J dropped 4 bases, with 12 bases sitting between them. CDR3 in DNA: TGTGCCAGCAGCCAAGATTTAGGGGCATTCACTGAAGCTTTCTTT. It is translated as CASSQDLGAFTEAFF.

The V call is TRBV4-2, the J call TRBJ2-2; 8 bases are shared with TRBD2. Looked up from germline, CDR1 is LGHNA and CDR2 is YNFKEQ. The CDR3 extends over 16 amino acids. V gave up 4 bases and J gave up 6 bases; unmatched junction bases: 10. The CDR3 DNA reads as TGTGCCAGCAGCCCCAATAGCGGGATAACTGCCGGGGAGCTGTTTTTT. Its translation: CASSPNSGITAGELFF.

The chain links TRBV4-3 to TRBJ2-1; D unresolved. Germline CDR1 is LGHNA and CDR2 is YSLEER. Trimming stripped 5 bases from V and 1 base from J, with 6 bases between. The CDR3 contains 13 residues. The CDR3 nucleotides read TGCGCCAGCAGCAGGGATTCCTACAATGAGCAGTTCTTC. Translating it yields CASSRDSYNEQFF.

This clone was recorded once. V is TRBV28 and J is TRBJ2-5, with 13 bases aligning to TRBD2. Looked up from germline, CDR1 is MDHEN and CDR2 is SYDVKM. Losses at the gene ends were 5 bases for V and 9 bases for J; bases not matched to a gene: 9. The CDR3 runs to 15 residues. The CDR3 coding sequence is TGTGCCAGCAGTATACTAGCGGGGGGGAGGTCGGCCCAGTACTTC. It is translated as CASSILAGGRSAQYF. The whole variable domain, remainder taken from reference TRBV28 and TRBJ2-5, is DVKVTQSSRYLVKRTGEKVFLECVQDMDHENMFWYRQDPGLGLRLIYFSYDVKMKEKGDIPEGYSVSREKKERFSLILESASTNQTSMYLCASSILAGGRSAQYFGPGTRLLVL.

The CDR3 protein is CASRTGGLFRGPLHF. The CDR3 DNA follows: TGTGCCAGCAGGACAGGGGGCCTCTTCCGGGGGCCCCTCCACTTT. The chain carries TRBV6-5 and TRBJ1-6; 10 positions agree with TRBD1. J lost 13 bases, V lost 6 bases, and 12 bases had no gene match. Germline CDR1 reads MNHEY; CDR2 reads SVGAGI. This CDR3 has 15 amino acids.

This chain links TRBV6-6 with TRBJ2-7; D remains ambiguous. Between the trimmed V and J ends, which lost 5 bases and 5 bases, there was a span of 7 bases. Germline V gene data show CDR1 as MNHNY and CDR2 as SVGAGI (reference sequence). The CDR3 runs to 11 residues. The CDR3 spells CASSPRDEQYF. The DNA of the CDR3 is TGTGCCAGCAGTCCCCGGGACGAGCAGTACTTC.

The chain couples TRBV29-1 to TRBJ2-5, with 7 bases identical to TRBD2. V lost 2 bases to trimming and J lost 2 bases; unmatched junction nucleotides: 2. Per the germline V gene, CDR1 is SQVTM and CDR2 is ANQGSEA. CDR3 size: 13 residues. This CDR3 is CSVEMGGQETQYF. The CDR3 DNA follows: TGCAGCGTTGAAATGGGGGGGCAAGAGACCCAGTACTTC.

J is TRBJ2-2 and V is TRBV5-1, with D possibly matching TRBD2 (5 bases). V lost 1 base and J 0 bases, leaving 10 bases between the germline ends. Germline assignment: CDR1 SGHRS and CDR2 YFSETQ. The CDR3 loop spans 16 amino acids. CDR3 amino acids: CASSLTGGSNTGELFF. CDR3 DNA sequence: TGCGCCAGCAGCTTGACGGGCGGGTCGAACACCGGGGAGCTGTTTTTT.

This clone was detected once. This CDR3 reads CAISGGPTYEQYF. The CDR3 DNA follows: TGTGCCATCAGCGGGGGACCGACGTACGAGCAGTACTTC. The chain is built from TRBV10-3 and TRBJ2-7, with D perhaps TRBD2 (6 bases). Trimming removed 6 bases at V and 4 bases at J, with 13 bases between. Per germline, CDR1 ENHRY and CDR2 SYGVKD. The CDR3 is 13 residues long.

The gene calls are TRBV19 and TRBJ2-3; D unclear. The CDR3 totals 13 residues. V was pared by 6 bases and J by 5 bases, with 12 bases between. Germline CDR1 LNHDA, CDR2 SQIVND (reference sequence). The CDR3 loop reads CASSSAGRDTQYF. The CDR3 DNA follows: TGTGCCAGTAGCAGCGCAGGTCGAGATACGCAGTATTTT.

The chain joins TRBV18 to TRBJ2-7; 10 positions match TRBD2. Germline-derived CDR1 and CDR2 are KGHSH and LQKENI. This CDR3 has 14 amino acids. V shed 6 bases, J shed 3 bases, and the junction held 5 bases outside the gene matches. The CDR3 coding sequence is TGTGCCAGCTCTGTGTCTAGCGGGGGCTACGAGCAGTACTTC. Residues: CASSVSSGGYEQYF.

The CDR3 DNA follows: TGTGCCAGCAGTACCATACAGGAAAAGCCCAAAAACATTCAGTACTTC. It specifies CASSTIQEKPKNIQYF. This chain uses TRBV28 with TRBJ2-4; D might be TRBD1 (5 bases). Germline V lookup: CDR1 MDHEN, CDR2 SYDVKM. The CDR3 length is 16 residues. V lost 5 bases and J 2 bases, leaving 16 bases between the germline ends. Combining the CDR3 with reference TRBV28 and TRBJ2-4 gives the whole variable domain DVKVTQSSRYLVKRTGEKVFLECVQDMDHENMFWYRQDPGLGLRLIYFSYDVKMKEKGDIPEGYSVSREKKERFSLILESASTNQTSMYLCASSTIQEKPKNIQYFGAGTRLSVL.

This clone was counted once. The CDR3 DNA is TGTGCCAGCAGCTCCCAGGGAGGGAACACCGGGGAGCTGTTTTTT. The encoded protein is CASSSQGGNTGELFF. The gene calls are TRBV5-6 and TRBJ2-2, with D maybe TRBD2 (6 bases). CDR1 and CDR2 (germline): SGHDT, YYEEEE. CDR3 size: 15 residues. The V gene lost 3 bases and the J gene lost 1 base, with 10 bases spanning the gap.

The genes are TRBV6-6 and TRBJ1-4; D ambiguous. Deletions cut 5 bases from V and 2 bases from J, with 9 bases between. The germline V gene has CDR1 MNHNY and CDR2 SVGAGI (reference sequence). The CDR3 has 14 residues. CDR3: CASSTTGTNEKLFF. CDR3 nucleotides: TGTGCCAGCAGTACGACGGGGACTAATGAAAAACTGTTTTTT.

The V gene is TRBV15, the J gene TRBJ1-1; the D is unclear. Germline CDR1 LNHNV, CDR2 YYDKDF (reference sequence). The CDR3 length is 17 residues. With 0 bases removed from V and 0 bases from J, the gap between germline ends came to 14 bases. CDR3 amino acids: CATSRDLGNLLNTEAFF. The CDR3 DNA reads as TGTGCCACCAGCAGAGATCTTGGGAACCTATTGAACACTGAAGCTTTCTTT.

As for this clone: This may come from a read error, since a much larger clone is one base off. This chain links TRBV5-1 with TRBJ2-5; no clear D gene. Germline-derived CDR1 and CDR2 are SGHRS and YFSETQ. The CDR3 covers 15 residues. The CDR3 sequence: CASSLSSATQETPYF. CDR3 DNA sequence: TGCGCCAGCAGCTTATCCAGCGCGACTCAAGAGACCCCGTACTTC.

The chain combines TRBV25-1 with TRBJ1-4, with D perhaps TRBD1 (5 bases). The germline CDR1 and CDR2 sequences are MGHDK and SYGVNS. The CDR3 is 14 amino acids. The V and J ends lost 3 bases and 8 bases respectively, with 13 bases between them. The CDR3 nucleotides are TGTGCCAGCAGTGAGTCCGGGGCGGGAGAAAAACTGTTTTTT. Residues: CASSESGAGEKLFF. The whole variable domain, filled in from reference TRBV25-1 and TRBJ1-4, reads EADIYQTPRYLVIGTGKKITLECSQTMGHDKMYWYQQDPGMELHLIHYSYGVNSTEKGDLSSESTVSRIRTEHFPLTLESARPSHTSQYLCASSESGAGEKLFFGSGTQLSVL.

The rearrangement joins TRBV5-4 to TRBJ1-4; no clear D. Germline V lookup: CDR1 SGHNT, CDR2 YYREEE (reference sequence). CDR3 size: 16 residues. V lost 0 bases to trimming and J lost 7 bases, with 16 bases between them. CDR3: CASSLASQAWGEKLFF. CDR3 in DNA: TGTGCCAGCAGCTTGGCCAGTCAGGCTTGGGGTGAAAAACTGTTTTTT.

This chain links TRBV2 with TRBJ1-2, with 7 bases lining up with TRBD1. Germline CDR1 reads SNHLY; CDR2 reads FYNNEI. The CDR3 spans 16 residues. J was trimmed by 3 bases and V by 2 bases; bases with no gene match: 9. CDR3 loop: CASSEREGAQDYGYTF. The CDR3 DNA is TGTGCCAGCAGTGAAAGGGAGGGGGCCCAGGACTATGGCTACACCTTC. The complete variable domain, with remaining parts taken from reference TRBV2 and TRBJ1-2, reads EPEVTQTPSHQVTQMGQEVILRCVPISNHLYFYWYRQILGQKVEFLVSFYNNEISEKSEIFDDQFSVERPDGSNFTLKIRSTKLEDSAMYFCASSEREGAQDYGYTFGSGTRLTVV.

This clone appeared a single time. This sequence joins TRBV7-9 and TRBJ2-4; TRBD2 matches 8 bases. The CDR3 spans 13 residues. In germline, CDR1 is SEHNR, CDR2 FQNEAQ (reference sequence). J lost 7 bases, V lost 5 bases, and 4 bases had no gene match. The CDR3 region has the DNA TGTGCCAGCAGCCGGACTAGCATGAACATTCAGTACTTC. It encodes CASSRTSMNIQYF.

This clone was detected a few times. This chain connects TRBV28 to TRBJ1-1; unclear D gene. CDR1 is MDHEN and CDR2 is SYDVKM in the germline V gene. The CDR3 covers 14 residues. Trimming removed 7 bases from V and 1 base from J, with 13 bases in between. CDR3 protein: CASTSEVGNTEAFF. The CDR3 nucleotides are TGTGCCAGCACCTCGGAGGTGGGGAACACTGAAGCTTTCTTT.